This TCR beta chain was observed in a study of blood T cell repertoires in COVID-19. Study details: In each case, the material was cDNA or gDNA derived from T cells, B-cell-depleted T cells, or PBMCs.

Trimming left V 1 base short and J 4 bases short, with 15 bases between. CDR1 and CDR2 (germline): MGHRA, YSYEKL. There are 16 residues in the CDR3. Authors' data handling: Amplification with reference gene primers provided the estimates of nucleated cell counts. Libraries were prepared by immunoSEQ multiplex PCR; TCRdb keeps only in-frame clonotypes and omits some of them. That table supplies the V and J calls and clone size; D and trimming were determined from the DNA. Of around 68,000 clones detected, 81% appear once; the ten largest clones hold around 9.2%. V usage is TRBV4-1 and J usage is TRBJ2-3, with D perhaps matching TRBD2 (5 bases). This TCR was recovered from a human donor in a cohort sampled during active COVID-19. Material: peripheral blood. The CDR3 DNA reads as TGCGCCAGCAGCCAAGGGAGTCTAGCCGCCCCAGATACGCAGTATTTT. Its translation: CASSQGSLAAPDTQYF.